The sequence of this T cell receptor (beta chain) was determined in a study of T cells in Graves' hyperthyroidism and ophthalmopathy. Points on this clonotype: A junction end diverges from the germline sequence, so it may reflect a read error.

Amplification targeted TCR beta CDR3 regions from RNA transcripts. The HTBI set primed first-round TCR CDR3 RT-PCR. TCRdb re-called the multiplex PCR reads with MiXCR, one entry per CDR3 protein. The top ten clones hold over 30% of a sample with about 640,000 distinct CDR3 sequences, 20% of them seen once. Germline-derived CDR1 and CDR2 are MNHEY and SVGAGI. The CDR3 totals 13 residues. The sequence derives from a man under 40 with Graves' ophthalmopathy. The sequencing input was blood. The V gene is TRBV6-5, the J gene TRBJ2-1; maybe TRBD1 (6 bases). CDR3 nucleotide sequence: TGTGGCAGCAGTTACCAGGGGAACAATGAGCAGTTCTTC. Residues: CGSSYQGNNEQFF.